These 19 T cell receptor beta chains were sequenced from one sample in a study of T cell changes during pregnancy in multiple sclerosis. Data came from immunoSEQ multiplex PCR; TCRdb stores just in-frame clones and leaves some out. The table includes some 38,000 clones, around 91% detected once. Sequencing was performed on CD4+ T cells from peripheral blood mononuclear cells, taken in the second trimester of pregnancy. These receptors originate from a female donor in good health, enrolled as a control in a pregnancy study.

The chain joins TRBV5-4 to TRBJ2-1, with 11 nucleotides matching TRBD2. The junction had 8 bases not matched to a gene; V was cut back by 4 bases and J by 8 bases. CDR1 SGHNT and CDR2 YYREEE come from the germline V gene (reference sequence). This CDR3 is built from 15 residues. The CDR3 region has the DNA TGTGCCAGCAGCCTCGGGACTAGCGGATTTTATGAGCAGTTCTTC. Protein sequence: CASSLGTSGFYEQFF.

The chain combines TRBV7-8 with TRBJ2-3; 7 bases map to TRBD2. The germline CDR1 and CDR2 sequences are SGHVS and FQNEAQ. There are 16 residues in the CDR3. The junction had 11 bases not matched to a gene; V was cut back by 6 bases and J by 2 bases. Here the CDR3 reads CASRRRTSLLTDTQYF. The CDR3 DNA sequence: TGTGCCAGCAGACGCCGGACTAGTCTACTCACAGATACGCAGTATTTT.

The chain joins TRBV6-1 to TRBJ1-1; D unresolved. There are 13 residues in the CDR3. Germline V CDR1 and CDR2: MNHNS, SASEGT. V gave up 6 bases and J gave up 6 bases, with 14 bases separating them. The CDR3, as DNA: TGTGCCAGCAGGACTAAGGCAGGAGCTGAAGCTTTCTTT. Translation: CASRTKAGAEAFF.

The chain employs TRBV7-3 and TRBJ2-1, with D maybe TRBD2 (5 bases). The CDR3 contains 14 residues. Per the germline V gene, CDR1 is SGHTA and CDR2 is FQGTGA. The V end was cut by 5 bases, the J end by 8 bases, with 16 bases between. The CDR3 nucleotides read TGTGCCAGCAGCCCGAGGAGGACCAACCATGAGCAGTTCTTC. Translated, it gives CASSPRRTNHEQFF.

The chain has TRBV6-4 and TRBJ1-1; 9 bases line up with TRBD1. The germline V gene encodes CDR1 MRHNA and CDR2 SNTAGT. Unmatched junction bases numbered 1, after V lost 0 bases and J lost 5 bases. The CDR3 loop spans 14 amino acids. The CDR3, as DNA: TGTGCCAGCAGTGACTCGGACAGGGGAACTGAAGCTTTCTTT. It encodes CASSDSDRGTEAFF.

The table lists this clone with a count of one. The rearrangement uses TRBV2 and TRBJ1-1, with D possibly TRBD1 on 6 matching bases. The CDR3 covers 13 residues. CDR1 SNHLY and CDR2 FYNNEI come from the germline V gene. V was clipped by 6 bases and J by 2 bases, with 10 bases between them. CDR3 DNA: TGTGCCAGCAGGGTACAGGGTAACACTGAAGCTTTCTTT. It codes for CASRVQGNTEAFF.

This chain links TRBV7-2 with TRBJ2-1; 11 bases are a match to TRBD2. CDR1 SGHTA and CDR2 FQGNSA come from the germline V gene. The CDR3 contains 15 residues. V gave up 2 bases and J gave up 8 bases; unmatched junction bases: 5. The chain's CDR3 is CASSLLAGGGDEQFF. The CDR3 DNA follows: TGTGCCAGCAGCTTACTAGCGGGGGGCGGCGATGAGCAGTTCTTC.

The V call is TRBV2, the J call TRBJ2-7; TRBD1 might be the D (6 bases). Germline lookup yields CDR1 SNHLY and CDR2 FYNNEI. Trimming shortened V by 5 bases and J by 6 bases, and 14 bases separated the two germline ends. The CDR3 extends over 13 amino acids. CDR3 residues: CASSPLGAGEQYF. The CDR3, as DNA: TGTGCCAGCAGTCCCCTGGGGGCCGGCGAGCAGTACTTC.

The V gene is TRBV10-3, the J gene TRBJ1-2; D ambiguous. Germline V gene sequence: CDR1 ENHRY, CDR2 SYGVKD. V lost 0 bases to trimming and J lost 2 bases, with 13 bases between them. This CDR3 has 16 amino acids. The CDR3, as DNA: TGTGCCATCAGTGAGTCCGTCATGGAGCAGAACTATGGCTACACCTTC. Translation gives CAISESVMEQNYGYTF.

V is TRBV11-3 and J is TRBJ2-7; tentative D call: TRBD1 (5 bases). Trimming left V 5 bases short and J 12 bases short, with 11 bases between. The CDR3 consists of 10 residues. CDR1 is SGHNT and CDR2 is YENEEA in the germline V gene. This CDR3 is CASSTRRGYF. DNA for the CDR3: TGTGCCAGCAGCACGCGAAGGGGGTACTTC.

About this clone itself: At the DNA level, this CDR3 is encoded by other sequences in the same sample as well. The chain has TRBV5-8 and TRBJ2-7; 8 bases map to TRBD1. Germline V gives CDR1 SGHTS, CDR2 YDEGEE. With 4 bases clipped from V and 2 bases from J, the junction kept 8 bases outside the gene matches. This CDR3 is 15 amino acids long. The CDR3 region is CASSRQGQGTYEQYF. CDR3 sequence (DNA): TGTGCCAGCAGCCGACAAGGACAGGGAACCTACGAGCAGTACTTC.

The chain recombines TRBV21-1 with TRBJ2-6; TRBD2 is the table's D call and was not checked against the DNA. TRBV21-1 is a documented pseudogene. This CDR3 spans 15 amino acids. CDR3 nucleotides: TGTGCCAGCAGCATTCTCGGTAAGGGGGCCAACGTCCTGACTTTC. Translating gives CASSILGKGANVLTF.

This rearrangement joins TRBV5-4 to TRBJ2-5; 8 nucleotides match TRBD2. The length of the CDR3 is 14 residues. The junction had 2 bases not matched to a gene; V was cut back by 2 bases and J by 2 bases. The germline CDR1 and CDR2 sequences are SGHNT and YYREEE (reference sequence). In DNA form, the CDR3 reads TGTGCCAGCAGCTTCCGGGGGGGGCAAGAGACCCAGTACTTC. Amino acid sequence: CASSFRGGQETQYF. The full variable domain, in which reference TRBV5-4 and TRBJ2-5 provide the parts outside the CDR3, is ETGVTQSPTHLIKTRGQQVTLRCSSQSGHNTVSWYQQALGQGPQFIFQYYREEENGRGNFPPRFSGLQFPNYSSELNVNALELDDSALYLCASSFRGGQETQYFGPGTRLLVL.

The chain carries TRBV7-6 and TRBJ1-1; 7 nucleotides agree with TRBD1. V shed 5 bases and J 5 bases; nucleotides not matched to a gene: 5. Germline CDR1 is SGHVS and CDR2 is FNYEAQ. The CDR3 spans 13 residues. The CDR3, as DNA: TGTGCCAGCAGCCACAGGGGCAGGACTGAAGCTTTCTTT. Protein product: CASSHRGRTEAFF. Full variable domain (outside the CDR3, taken from reference TRBV7-6 and TRBJ1-1): GAGVSQSPRYKVTKRGQDVALRCDPISGHVSLYWYRQALGQGPEFLTYFNYEAQQDKSGLPNDRFSAERPEGSISTLTIQRTEQRDSAMYRCASSHRGRTEAFFGQGTRLTVV.

The rearrangement links TRBV20-1 to TRBJ2-5, with 8 bases fitting TRBD2. The CDR3 sequence is 11 residues long. CDR1 DFQATT and CDR2 SNEGSKA come from the germline V gene (reference sequence). The CDR3 is CSLAGPETQYF. CDR3 DNA sequence: TGCAGCCTAGCGGGTCCAGAGACCCAGTACTTC.

V is TRBV5-6 and J is TRBJ1-2; maybe TRBD1 (5 bases). Germline V gene lookup returns CDR1 SGHDT and CDR2 YYEEEE. V lost 0 bases to trimming and J lost 2 bases, with 14 bases between them. The CDR3 is 16 amino acids. The CDR3 bases are TGTGCCAGCAGCTTGGGGGGCCGGGGAGGAAACTATGGCTACACCTTC. As protein: CASSLGGRGGNYGYTF.

The chain links TRBV18 to TRBJ2-3; 8 nucleotides agree with TRBD1. Germline V gives CDR1 KGHSH, CDR2 LQKENI. This CDR3 is built from 15 residues. V shed 5 bases, J shed 0 bases, and the junction held 4 bases outside the gene matches. DNA of the CDR3: TGTGCCAGCTCAAACAGGGGGTTGAGCACAGATACGCAGTATTTT. As protein: CASSNRGLSTDTQYF.

The chain carries TRBV2 and TRBJ2-7; 9 nucleotides align to TRBD2. The junction had 8 bases not matched to a gene; V was cut back by 8 bases and J by 6 bases. The germline V gene has CDR1 SNHLY and CDR2 FYNNEI. The CDR3 is 13 amino acids. CDR3 amino acids: CASVPGLAGEQYF. The CDR3 DNA is TGTGCCAGCGTTCCGGGACTAGCAGGCGAGCAGTACTTC.

Regarding this clone: At one of its ends the junction is not consistent with the germline gene, which may arise from a read error. Other nucleotide sequences from this sample produce the same CDR3. This sequence joins TRBV7-3 and TRBJ2-1; 7 positions match TRBD2. Germline V lookup: CDR1 SGHTA, CDR2 FQGTGA. This CDR3 is 13 amino acids long. CDR3 region: CASSLGLGDEQFF. CDR3 coding DNA: TGCGCCAGCAGCCTCGGACTAGGCGATGAGCAGTTCTTC.